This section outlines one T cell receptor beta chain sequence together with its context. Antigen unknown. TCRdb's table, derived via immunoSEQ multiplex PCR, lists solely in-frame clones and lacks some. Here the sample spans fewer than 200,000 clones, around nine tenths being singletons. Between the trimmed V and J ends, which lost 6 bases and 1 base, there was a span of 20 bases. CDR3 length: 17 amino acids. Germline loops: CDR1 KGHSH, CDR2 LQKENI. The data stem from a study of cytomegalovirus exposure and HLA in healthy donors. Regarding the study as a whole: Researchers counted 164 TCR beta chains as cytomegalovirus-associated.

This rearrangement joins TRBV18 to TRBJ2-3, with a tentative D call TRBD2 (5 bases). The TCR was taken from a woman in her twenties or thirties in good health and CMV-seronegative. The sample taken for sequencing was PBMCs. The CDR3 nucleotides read TGTGCCAGCTCGGGAGAGATCCTTCAAACAGGCACAGATACGCAGTATTTT. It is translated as CASSGEILQTGTDTQYF.